This record covers a single T cell receptor beta chain. This clonotype showed up just a few times. It lacks a known antigen. Within one base of it there is no much larger clone, and no base qualities were kept. The CDR3 contains 14 residues, cysteine and phenylalanine counted. The entry retains the CDR3 DNA only, 42 bases that are in frame from base 1. At the junction V is shortened by 10 bases and J by 4 bases; bases outside the gene matches: 10. Via the germline V gene, CDR1 is MDHEN and CDR2 SYDVKM. TCR beta CDR3 regions were amplified from RNA transcripts for repertoire sequencing. The first round of RT-PCR was done with HTBI primers and the Qiagen OneStep RT-PCR kit, and was followed by a second round of multiplex PCR, then size selection and purification. Libraries were sequenced paired-end with 100 bp reads on an Illumina HiSeq2000. As for the original processing: SOAPnuke was used to process the reads, throwing out any read that had adapters, had uncalled bases, had a mean Phred below 15, or lacked an exact constant-primer or identifier match. High-quality paired reads were merged with COPE v1.2.5. Each unique nucleotide sequence was treated as a clonotype, and MiTCR v1.1 was used to align the clonotypes to the IMGT TRB V, D and J references. Only V-J combinations with frequency above 0.0001 were analysed, covering approximately 99% of repertoires. For each V-J combination, a TCR clonal expansion and chaos score was defined as F50 clonal expansion divided by the chaos observed in the TCRdist matrix. Features were reduced by Welch's t-statistics and random forest to over 10 V-J combinations, which fed a naive Bayes classifier. The Morisita-Horn index was used to measure how similar the thyroid and blood repertoires were. TCRdb redid the processing of the public reads, applying fastp at Q25 and MiXCR, and retained in-frame beta chains. Every distinct CDR3 protein forms one entry, paired with its most common genes and DNA. The V and J calls come from TCRdb's annotation, not from the publication. Here the sample has approximately 160,000 distinct CDR3 sequences; 39% occur a single time. The top ten constitute roughly 8.9% of the sample.

The source of the sample is a study of Graves' ophthalmopathy and Graves' hyperthyroidism (dated 2018 in TCRdb). Study-level background: Peripheral blood was collected at initial diagnosis, prior to any treatment. The 100 discovery patients were randomly split 7:3 into training and test sets. The independent validation cohort included about 20 hyperthyroidism patients plus 17 patients who later progressed from hyperthyroidism to ophthalmopathy. In total, 135 blood samples were TCR-sequenced: approximately 40 ophthalmopathy, around 75 hyperthyroidism and 17 hyperthyroidism-to-ophthalmopathy patients. In over 5 hyperthyroidism patients, the T-cell repertoire of thyroid tissue was compared with the T-cell repertoire of blood. Once sampling was done, hyperthyroidism patients were given methimazole at a starting dose of 30 mg daily, while ophthalmopathy patients were given high-dose intravenous methylprednisolone. A discovery set of 100 patients (around 45 ophthalmopathy, approximately 58 stable hyperthyroidism) was enrolled to explore V-J signatures distinguishing ophthalmopathy from hyperthyroidism. The study used signatures of the TCR beta repertoire to tell Graves' ophthalmopathy apart from Graves' hyperthyroidism and to predict which patients would progress to ophthalmopathy.

What the study reported, not specific to this receptor: Most expanded thyroid clonotypes with a frequency above 0.001 also appeared in blood, which suggests that blood repertoires may reflect the immune response in the thyroid. In cross-validation, the 13-signature model distinguished ophthalmopathy from stable hyperthyroidism with roughly 90% sensitivity and roughly 81% specificity, and in the test set the corresponding values were about 80% and 75%. Sample size was not predetermined statistically, and investigators were not blinded to group allocation. In validation, the model predicted ophthalmopathy progression with roughly 68% sensitivity and about 77% specificity; 12 predicted patients were CT-confirmed with GO in a median of approximately 6.5 months.

Ophthalmopathy patients had moderately to severely active disease, Clinical Activity Score of at least 3, NOSPECS grade of at least 4, and disease duration under 3 months. Patients with other autoimmune diseases, uncontrolled infections, pregnancy or lactation were excluded. Clinical symptoms, serum thyroxine, TRAb, thyroid ultrasound and orbital computed tomography were used for diagnosis. PBMCs were isolated from roughly 10 ml of fresh peripheral blood by Ficoll-Paque density gradient centrifugation. Total RNA was extracted with Trizol reagent and quality-checked on an Agilent 2100 Bioanalyzer. This sequence uses TRBV28 and TRBJ2-7, with 10 junctional bases fitting TRBD1. This receptor was taken from a man aged 25 to 45 with Graves' ophthalmopathy. Donor details come from another sample of the same person, matched by shared clones. The sample consisted of peripheral blood. The CDR3 loop reads CATTKGQGIYEQYF. The DNA reads TGTGCCACCACTAAGGGACAGGGGATATACGAGCAGTACTTC.